This T cell receptor (beta chain) was recorded in a study of CD8 T cells in ankylosing spondylitis. Notes on the study in general: Reported data indicate significant enrichment of disease-linked clones within matched ankylosing spondylitis synovial fluid. What seemed typical of ankylosing spondylitis blood was a TCR beta motif built from 7 or 8 highly homologous variants.

The CDR3 length is 14 residues. J gave up 5 bases and V 7 bases, and 6 bases lay outside the gene matches. Germline CDR1 reads SEHNR; CDR2 reads FQNEAQ (reference sequence). This clonotype was observed many times. What it recognizes is unknown. Library preparation for TCR beta used quantitative 5'-RACE with molecular barcodes. TCRdb re-derived calls from the 5' RACE reads in MiXCR, one entry per CDR3 protein. The sample includes roughly 440,000 distinct CDR3 sequences, under 20% of them seen just once. The gene calls are TRBV7-9 and TRBJ2-1, with TRBD1 matching over 9 bases. Material: blood, either unsorted or a sorted T cell fraction (not recorded which). The clonotype was recovered from a male donor with ankylosing spondylitis. CDR3 region: CASTKQGAHNEQFF. DNA for the CDR3: TGTGCCAGCACCAAACAGGGGGCCCACAATGAGCAGTTCTTC.